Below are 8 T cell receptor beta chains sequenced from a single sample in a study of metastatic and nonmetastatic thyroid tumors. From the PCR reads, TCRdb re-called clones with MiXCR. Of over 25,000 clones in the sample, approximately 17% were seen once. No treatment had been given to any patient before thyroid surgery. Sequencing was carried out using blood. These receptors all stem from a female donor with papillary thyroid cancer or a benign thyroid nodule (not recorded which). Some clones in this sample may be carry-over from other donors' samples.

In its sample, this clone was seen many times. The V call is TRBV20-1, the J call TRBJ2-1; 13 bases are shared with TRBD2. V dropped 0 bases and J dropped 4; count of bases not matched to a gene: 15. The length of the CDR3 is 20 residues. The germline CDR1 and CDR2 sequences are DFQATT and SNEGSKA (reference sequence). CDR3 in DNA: TGCAGTGCTAGAGAAGGACTAGCGGGAGCCAGCCAGTGGGTTTACAATGAGCAGTTCTTC. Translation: CSAREGLAGASQWVYNEQFF.

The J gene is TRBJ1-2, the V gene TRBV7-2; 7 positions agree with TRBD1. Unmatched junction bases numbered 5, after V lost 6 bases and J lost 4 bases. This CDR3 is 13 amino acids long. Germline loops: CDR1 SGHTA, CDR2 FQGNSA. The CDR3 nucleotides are TGTGCCAGCAGGTACACAGGGGTCTATGGCTACACCTTC. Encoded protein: CASRYTGVYGYTF.

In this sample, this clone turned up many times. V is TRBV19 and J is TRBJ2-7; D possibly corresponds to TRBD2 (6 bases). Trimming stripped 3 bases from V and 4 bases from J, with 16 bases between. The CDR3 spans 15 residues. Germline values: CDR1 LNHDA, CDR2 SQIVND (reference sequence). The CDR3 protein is CASSIQASVPYEQYF. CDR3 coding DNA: TGTGCCAGTAGTATTCAGGCTAGCGTGCCTTACGAGCAGTACTTC.

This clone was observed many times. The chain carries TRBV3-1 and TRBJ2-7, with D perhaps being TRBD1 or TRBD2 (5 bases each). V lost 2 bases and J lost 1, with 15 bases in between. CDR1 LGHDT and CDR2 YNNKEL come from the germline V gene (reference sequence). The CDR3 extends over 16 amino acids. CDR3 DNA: TGTGCCAGCAGCCAAATGGGACGGGGAACTTCCTACGAGCAGTACTTC. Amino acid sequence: CASSQMGRGTSYEQYF.

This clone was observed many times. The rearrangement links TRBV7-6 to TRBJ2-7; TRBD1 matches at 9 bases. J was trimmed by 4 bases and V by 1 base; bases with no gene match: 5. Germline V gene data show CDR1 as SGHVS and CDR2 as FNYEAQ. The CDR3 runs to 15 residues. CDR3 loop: CASSLEGTGTYEQYF. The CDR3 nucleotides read TGTGCCAGCAGCTTAGAAGGGACAGGGACTTACGAGCAGTACTTC.

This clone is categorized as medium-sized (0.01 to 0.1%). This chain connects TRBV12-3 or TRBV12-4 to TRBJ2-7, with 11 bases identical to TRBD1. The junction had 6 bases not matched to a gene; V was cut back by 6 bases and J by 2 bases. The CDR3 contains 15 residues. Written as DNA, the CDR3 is TGTGCCAGCAGCCGACCGGGACAGGGGGCCTACGAGCAGTACTTC. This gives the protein CASSRPGQGAYEQYF.

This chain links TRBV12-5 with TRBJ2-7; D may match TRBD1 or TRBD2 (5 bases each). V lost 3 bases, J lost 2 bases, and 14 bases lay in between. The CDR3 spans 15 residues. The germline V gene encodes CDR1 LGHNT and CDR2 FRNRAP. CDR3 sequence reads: CASGFRDGAPYEQYF. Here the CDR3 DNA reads TGTGCTAGTGGTTTCCGGGACGGGGCGCCCTACGAGCAGTACTTC. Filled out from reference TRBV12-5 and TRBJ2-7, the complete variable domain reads DARVTQTPRHKVTEMGQEVTMRCQPILGHNTVFWYRQTMMQGLELLAYFRNRAPLDDSGMPKDRFSAEMPDATLATLKIQPSEPRDSAVYFCASGFRDGAPYEQYFGPGTRLTVT.

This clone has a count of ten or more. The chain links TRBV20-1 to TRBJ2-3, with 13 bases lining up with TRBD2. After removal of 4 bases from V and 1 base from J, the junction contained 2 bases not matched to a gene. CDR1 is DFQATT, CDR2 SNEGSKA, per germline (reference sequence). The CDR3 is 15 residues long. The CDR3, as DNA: TGCAGTGCTACGGGACTAGCGGGGCGCACAGATACGCAGTATTTT. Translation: CSATGLAGRTDTQYF.